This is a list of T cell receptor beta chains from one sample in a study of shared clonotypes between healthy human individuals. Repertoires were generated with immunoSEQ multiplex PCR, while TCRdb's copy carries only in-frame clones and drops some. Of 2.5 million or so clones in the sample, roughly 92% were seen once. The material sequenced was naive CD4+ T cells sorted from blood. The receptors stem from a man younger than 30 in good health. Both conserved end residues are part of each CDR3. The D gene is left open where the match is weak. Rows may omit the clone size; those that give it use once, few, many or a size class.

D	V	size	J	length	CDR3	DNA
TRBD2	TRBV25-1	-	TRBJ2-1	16	CASSLTSGMDVDEQFF	TGTGCCAGCAGTTTGACTAGCGGGATGGACGTTGATGAGCAGTTCTTC
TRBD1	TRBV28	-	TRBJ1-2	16	CASGGTGPAPTYGYTF	TGTGCCAGCGGAGGGACAGGTCCAGCTCCGACCTATGGCTACACCTTC
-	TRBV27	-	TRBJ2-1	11	CASSGYNEQFF	TGTGCCAGCAGTGGATACAATGAGCAGTTCTTC
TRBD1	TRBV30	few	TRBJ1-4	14	CAWSRGPDNEKLFF	TGTGCCTGGAGTAGGGGGCCAGATAATGAAAAACTGTTTTTT
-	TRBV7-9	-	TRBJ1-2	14	CASSPLQGSYGYTF	TGTGCCAGCAGTCCTCTACAGGGCAGCTATGGCTACACCTTC
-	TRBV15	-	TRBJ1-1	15	CATSILQGMNTEAFF	TGTGCCACCAGCATCCTTCAGGGGATGAACACTGAAGCTTTCTTT
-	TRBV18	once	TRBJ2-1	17	CASSPLPSSLAFDEQFF	TGTGCCAGCTCACCTCTGCCGTCGTCGCTAGCATTCGATGAGCAGTTCTTC
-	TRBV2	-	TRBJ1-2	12	CASTADLYGYTF	TGTGCCAGCACGGCGGACCTCTATGGCTACACCTTC
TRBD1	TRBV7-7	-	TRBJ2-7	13	CASSLATGGEQYF	TGTGCTAGCAGCTTAGCGACAGGGGGCGAGCAGTACTTC
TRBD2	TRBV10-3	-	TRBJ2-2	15	CAIQQLAGGQGELFF	TGTGCCATCCAGCAACTAGCGGGAGGGCAAGGGGAGCTGTTTTTT
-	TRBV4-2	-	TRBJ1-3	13	CASSGGTGNTIYF	TGTGCCAGCAGCGGGGGTACTGGAAACACCATATATTTT
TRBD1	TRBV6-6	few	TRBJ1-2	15	CASTSGDRESVAYTF	TGTGCCAGCACCTCGGGGGACAGGGAATCCGTTGCCTACACCTTC
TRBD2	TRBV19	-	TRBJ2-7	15	CASSIAASGDYEQYF	TGTGCCAGTAGTATAGCGGCTAGCGGGGACTACGAGCAGTACTTC
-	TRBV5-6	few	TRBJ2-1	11	CASRVDNEQFF	TGTGCCAGCAGGGTGGACAATGAGCAGTTCTTC
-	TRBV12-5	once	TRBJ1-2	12	CASGWGRNGYTF	TGTGCTAGTGGTTGGGGGCGGAATGGCTACACCTTC
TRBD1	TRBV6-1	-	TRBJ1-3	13	CATQTGARNTIYF	TGTGCCACCCAGACAGGGGCAAGAAACACCATATATTTT
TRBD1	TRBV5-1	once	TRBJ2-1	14	CASSLGDSPNEQFF	TGCGCCAGCAGCTTGGGGGACAGCCCCAATGAGCAGTTCTTC
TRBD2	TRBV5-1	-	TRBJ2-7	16	CASAGTSGRPSYEQYF	TGCGCCAGCGCCGGGACTAGCGGGAGACCCTCCTACGAGCAGTACTTC
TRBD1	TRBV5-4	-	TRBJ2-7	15	CASSRQGQGSYEQYF	TGTGCCAGCAGCCGACAAGGACAGGGCTCATACGAGCAGTACTTC
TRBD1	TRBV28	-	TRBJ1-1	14	CASSLRQGNTEAFF	TGTGCCAGCAGCCTTCGACAGGGAAACACTGAAGCTTTCTTT
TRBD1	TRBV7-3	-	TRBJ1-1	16	CASSSSGTGGNTEAFF	TGTGCCAGCAGCTCTTCAGGGACAGGGGGGAACACTGAAGCTTTCTTT
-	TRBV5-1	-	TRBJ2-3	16	CASSLERTTTTDTQYF	TGCGCCAGCAGCTTGGAACGGACTACCACCACAGATACGCAGTATTTT
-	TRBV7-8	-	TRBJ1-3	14	CASRNLGPGNTIYF	TGTGCCAGCAGAAATTTGGGGCCCGGAAACACCATATATTTT
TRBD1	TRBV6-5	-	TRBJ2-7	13	CASGQVSSYEQYF	TGTGCCAGCGGACAGGTTTCCTCCTACGAGCAGTACTTC
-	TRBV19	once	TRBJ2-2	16	CASRWIWTDASGELFF	TGTGCCAGTAGATGGATTTGGACAGACGCGTCCGGGGAGCTGTTTTTT
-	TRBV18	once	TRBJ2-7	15	CASSPGASGAYEQYF	TGTGCCAGCTCACCAGGGGCATCTGGGGCCTACGAGCAGTACTTC
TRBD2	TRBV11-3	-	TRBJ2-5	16	CASSNRLAGKQETQYF	TGTGCCAGCAGCAACCGACTAGCGGGTAAACAAGAGACCCAGTACTTC
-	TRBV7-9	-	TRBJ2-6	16	CAIQRGPSSGANVLTF	TGTGCCATTCAGAGGGGCCCTAGCTCTGGGGCCAACGTCCTGACTTTC